One and the same sample provided the 8 T cell receptor beta chains below, sequenced in a study of graft-versus-host responses after intestinal transplantation. Clones were sequenced by immunoSEQ multiplex PCR, and TCRdb holds only the in-frame ones, with some missing. In the table there are 85,000 to 90,000 clones, 80% to 95% of which are singletons. These TCRs are of unknown antigen specificity. The specimen comprised unstimulated CD4+ T cells sorted from spleen or lymph node cells, sampled before intestinal transplant. These TCRs come from a human donor who received an intestinal transplant.

V and J are TRBV6-1 and TRBJ1-1; 9 bases fit TRBD1. Germline V gives CDR1 MNHNS, CDR2 SASEGT. V lost 3 bases to trimming and J lost 4 bases; unmatched junction nucleotides: 12. The CDR3 is made up of 17 amino acids. The CDR3 here is CASSDYHGQGLGTEAFF. CDR3 nucleotide sequence: TGTGCCAGCAGTGACTACCACGGACAGGGGTTGGGCACTGAAGCTTTCTTT.

The CDR3 loop reads CASSPPGLASETQYF. In DNA, the CDR3 is TGTGCCAGCTCACCACCGGGACTAGCGTCGGAGACCCAGTACTTC. V is TRBV18 and J is TRBJ2-5; 10 nucleotides align to TRBD2. V dropped 0 bases and J dropped 5; count of bases not matched to a gene: 3. The CDR3 sequence is 15 residues long. The germline gives CDR1 KGHSH, CDR2 LQKENI.

The sample holds one count of this clone. The chain links TRBV5-1 to TRBJ1-1, with TRBD1 matching over 9 bases. V trimming: 5 bases; J trimming: 3 bases; junction bases outside the gene matches: 5. The CDR3 is 14 amino acids. Germline V gives CDR1 SGHRS, CDR2 YFSETQ. CDR3 coding DNA: TGCGCCAGCAGAACGACAGGGGGGGACACTGAAGCTTTCTTT. Translation: CASRTTGGDTEAFF. The variable domain in full, completed from reference TRBV5-1 and TRBJ1-1, reads KAGVTQTPRYLIKTRGQQVTLSCSPISGHRSVSWYQQTPGQGLQFLFEYFSETQRNKGNFPGRFSGRQFSNSRSEMNVSTLELGDSALYLCASRTTGGDTEAFFGQGTRLTVV.

The chain joins TRBV5-4 to TRBJ2-7; no definite D call. This CDR3 is built from 15 residues. Germline lookup yields CDR1 SGHNT and CDR2 YYREEE (reference sequence). Trimming took 6 bases from V and 3 from J, leaving 19 bases between them. The CDR3 bases are TGTGCCAGCAACGGCCCTTGGCGCTCTAGCTACGAGCAGTACTTC. Translation gives CASNGPWRSSYEQYF. Full variable domain (rest looked up from reference TRBV5-4 and TRBJ2-7): ETGVTQSPTHLIKTRGQQVTLRCSSQSGHNTVSWYQQALGQGPQFIFQYYREEENGRGNFPPRFSGLQFPNYSSELNVNALELDDSALYLCASNGPWRSSYEQYFGPGTRLTVT.

CDR3 sequence: CASSIGSGSEEQYF. The CDR3 region has the DNA TGTGCCAGTAGTATAGGTAGCGGGAGCGAAGAGCAGTACTTC. The chain uses TRBV19 and TRBJ2-7; 9 positions match TRBD2. The germline CDR1 and CDR2 sequences are LNHDA and SQIVND (reference sequence). The trim removed 1 base at V and 7 bases at J, leaving 5 bases unmatched. The CDR3 has 14 amino acids.

This rearrangement joins TRBV2 to TRBJ2-2; TRBD2 matches at 7 bases. Germline CDR1 is SNHLY and CDR2 is FYNNEI. CDR3 length: 14 residues. With 7 bases clipped from V and 0 bases from J, the junction kept 2 bases outside the gene matches. DNA for the CDR3: TGTGCCAGCAAGGCGGGAGCGAACACCGGGGAGCTGTTTTTT. It codes for CASKAGANTGELFF.

The chain is built from TRBV5-1 and TRBJ2-2; D may be TRBD1 (5 bases). The V gene lost 2 bases and the J gene lost 0 bases, with 14 bases spanning the gap. The germline CDR1 and CDR2 sequences are SGHRS and YFSETQ. The CDR3 spans 17 residues. CDR3 in DNA: TGCGCCAGCAGCTTTAGGAGATCCAGGGCGAACACCGGGGAGCTGTTTTTT. The encoded protein is CASSFRRSRANTGELFF.

The rearrangement links TRBV5-1 to TRBJ1-2; unclear D gene. The germline gives CDR1 SGHRS, CDR2 YFSETQ. The CDR3 runs 16 residues. The germline V and J ends were trimmed by 0 bases and 4 bases, with 16 bases remaining between them. The CDR3 sequence is CASSLGSDLIGYGYTF. The DNA of the CDR3 is TGCGCCAGCAGCTTGGGTTCGGACCTGATTGGCTATGGCTACACCTTC.